The 5 T cell receptor beta chains presented below share a single source sample, sequenced in a study of CD8 T cells in ankylosing spondylitis. Each CDR3 protein gets one entry after TCRdb re-called the 5' RACE reads with MiXCR. The sample has some 40,000 distinct CDR3 sequences; over 9% are singletons. The sequenced sample consisted of blood, either unsorted or a sorted T cell fraction (not recorded which). The receptors were gathered from a male donor with ankylosing spondylitis or in good health (not recorded which).

In its sample, this clonotype was seen many times. One junction end disagrees with the germline gene, perhaps due to a read error. The chain is built from TRBV5-4 and TRBJ2-3; 8 nucleotides align to TRBD1. CDR1 is SGHNT and CDR2 is YYREEE in the germline V gene (reference sequence). The CDR3 contains 15 residues. The CDR3 loop is CVSSLDRGRTNTQYF. In nucleotides, the CDR3 is TGTGTCAGCAGCTTAGACAGGGGCCGCACGAATACGCAGTATTTT.

The table lists this clonotype with many counts. The V gene is TRBV6-1, the J gene TRBJ2-1; no reliable D call. CDR1 and CDR2 from the germline V gene are MNHNS and SASEGT. V was shortened by 5 bases and J by 5 bases, with 10 bases between the two germline ends. The CDR3 is made up of 13 amino acids. CDR3 DNA: TGTGCCAGCAGTAGCGCCAGGCACAATGAGCAGTTCTTC. Residues: CASSSARHNEQFF.

This clonotype was recorded many times. The V and J genes are TRBV27 and TRBJ2-6, with D tentatively TRBD2 (5 bases). The CDR3 is 15 amino acids. Trimming took off 4 bases at V and 0 bases at J, with 7 bases between the two ends. The germline gives CDR1 MNHEY, CDR2 SMNVEV (reference sequence). CDR3: CASSSRVSGANVLTF. CDR3 DNA: TGTGCCAGCAGTTCGAGGGTCTCTGGGGCCAACGTCCTGACTTTC. Looking up the rest from reference TRBV27 and TRBJ2-6 gives the full variable domain: EAQVTQNPRYLITVTGKKLTVTCSQNMNHEYMSWYRQDPGLGLRQIYYSMNVEVTDKGDVPEGYKVSRKEKRNFPLILESPSPNQTSLYFCASSSRVSGANVLTFGAGSRLTVL.

This clonotype is medium-sized by share. The chain has TRBV7-9 and TRBJ2-2; 8 bases line up with TRBD2. Germline V gene data show CDR1 as SEHNR and CDR2 as FQNEAQ (reference sequence). The length of the CDR3 is 13 residues. The V and J ends lost 4 bases and 9 bases, in that order; junction bases with no gene match: 4. Here the CDR3 DNA reads TGTGCCAGCAGCTCGGGACTAGTCAGGGAGCTGTTTTTT. Protein product: CASSSGLVRELFF.

This clonotype has at least ten counts. The V call is TRBV2, the J call TRBJ2-7, with D possibly matching TRBD2 (5 bases). Trimming took 5 bases from V and 3 from J, leaving 11 bases between them. The CDR3 is 13 residues long. Per the germline V gene, CDR1 is SNHLY and CDR2 is FYNNEI. CDR3 sequence: CASSKGEGYEQYF. The CDR3 DNA sequence: TGTGCCAGCAGTAAGGGTGAGGGCTACGAGCAGTACTTC.